The rows below give T cell receptor beta chains drawn from one sample of a study of T cells in Graves' hyperthyroidism and ophthalmopathy. One entry per CDR3 protein, called by TCRdb with MiXCR from the multiplex PCR reads. Of 460,000 or so distinct CDR3 sequences listed, roughly an eighth are singletons. The specimen was blood. These TCRs come from a woman under 30 with Graves' hyperthyroidism. Both conserved end residues are part of each CDR3. The D gene is left open where the match is weak. Clone size, where shown, is once, few, many, or a class for clones that have expanded.

CDR3nt,CDR3aa,abundance,d_gene,len,v_gene,j_gene
TGTGCCAGCAGTGAAAGGACTAGCGGGAGGGTGACCCAGTACTTC,CASSERTSGRVTQYF,-,TRBD2,15,TRBV2,TRBJ2-5
TGTGCCAGCAGCCAAGATGGGAACGACAGGGTTGTTTACAATGAGCAGTTCTTC,CASSQDGNDRVVYNEQFF,few,TRBD1,18,TRBV4-2,TRBJ2-1
TGTGCCAGCAGCCCCACTACAGGATCGCTGAGAGCTTTCTTT,CASSPTTGSLRAFF,-,-,14,TRBV7-9,TRBJ1-1
TGTGCCAGCGCGGTAGTCCGCACAGATACGCAGTATTTT,CASAVVRTDTQYF,many,-,13,TRBV12-3/TRBV12-4,TRBJ2-3
TGTGCCAGCAGCTTAGGATCAGGGGGCTTTTACGAGCAGTACTTC,CASSLGSGGFYEQYF,-,TRBD1,15,TRBV7-6,TRBJ2-7
TGTGCCAGCATTCCCGGGGGGGGACTAGCCTCCTACGAGCAGTACTTC,CASIPGGGLASYEQYF,few,TRBD2,16,TRBV6-8,TRBJ2-7
TGTGCCAGCTCACCACGTTCTGAGAGAATCTATGGCTACACCTTC,CASSPRSERIYGYTF,many,-,15,TRBV18,TRBJ1-2
TGTGCCAGCAGTTATGTTCCGCGGGGTACGCAGTATTTT,CASSYVPRGTQYF,many,-,13,TRBV27,TRBJ2-3
TGTGCCACCGGACAGGGCACAACTAATGAAAAACTGTTTTTT,CATGQGTTNEKLFF,few,TRBD1,14,TRBV24-1,TRBJ1-4
TGTGCCAGCAGTGAGTTAGCCGTAGAGAACACTGAAGCTTTCTTT,CASSELAVENTEAFF,many,-,15,TRBV6-1,TRBJ1-1
TGTGCCAGCAGCGATCCAGCCGAATTCACAGATACGCAGTATTTT,CASSDPAEFTDTQYF,few,-,15,TRBV7-6,TRBJ2-3
TGTGCCAGCAGTTCCGAGACTAGCGGGAGTTTTGATGAGCAGTTCTTC,CASSSETSGSFDEQFF,-,TRBD2,16,TRBV12-3/TRBV12-4,TRBJ2-1
TGTGCCAGTAGTCTCGGGACTAGCGGGACCGAAGAGACCCAGTACTTC,CASSLGTSGTEETQYF,few,TRBD2,16,TRBV19,TRBJ2-5
TGTGCCAGTAGTATAGATTTCGACAGCTTCTCTGGAAACACCATATATTTT,CASSIDFDSFSGNTIYF,-,-,17,TRBV19,TRBJ1-3
TGTGCCAGCACCCCTAGCGGGAGGGCCCGGGTGAATGAGCAGTTCTTC,CASTPSGRARVNEQFF,-,TRBD2,16,TRBV27,TRBJ2-1
TGTGCCAGCAGTTACCGGGACCGAAGCGAGCAGTACTTC,CASSYRDRSEQYF,many,-,13,TRBV6-6,TRBJ2-7
TGCAGTGCTAGAGATAGGGCTAGCGGGAGGGCCAGGGAGACCCAGTACTTC,CSARDRASGRARETQYF,many,TRBD2,17,TRBV20-1,TRBJ2-5
TGTGCCACCACCTGGACGGGCACCCTCGCTGAGCAGTTCTTC,CATTWTGTLAEQFF,-,-,14,TRBV19,TRBJ2-1
TGTGCCAGCAGGGCAGACAGGGTGCCTAACTTAGAAGCTTTCTTT,CASRADRVPNLEAFF,-,TRBD1,15,TRBV2,TRBJ1-1
TGCAGTGCTTACGCCTTGGGACTAGCGGGAACAGATACGCAGTATTTT,CSAYALGLAGTDTQYF,many,TRBD2,16,TRBV20-1,TRBJ2-3
TGTGCCACCAAGGAGGGCAGGGAGCAGTTCTTC,CATKEGREQFF,-,-,11,TRBV24-1,TRBJ2-1
TGCGCCAGCAGCTTCACATTGACAGGGGGCAACGAGCAGTACTTC,CASSFTLTGGNEQYF,many,TRBD1,15,TRBV5-1,TRBJ2-7
TGCAGTGCTCTCGGGGGCGGGATGGATACGCAGTATTTT,CSALGGGMDTQYF,-,-,13,TRBV20-1,TRBJ2-3
TGTGCCAGCAGCTTTCCCCCGGGCAGCATATCCTACAATGAGCAGTTCTTC,CASSFPPGSISYNEQFF,many,-,17,TRBV7-2,TRBJ2-1
TGCGCCAGCAGCTCAGGACGGGACATCCATGGCTACACCTTC,CASSSGRDIHGYTF,-,-,14,TRBV5-1,TRBJ1-2
TGTGCCAGCAGCAAAGAGGCAGGGTCGGGAAACACCATATATTTT,CASSKEAGSGNTIYF,few,-,15,TRBV7-2,TRBJ1-3
TGTGCCAGCAGCCAAGTAACAATTTCAGGGGGCACTGAAGCTTTCTTT,CASSQVTISGGTEAFF,-,TRBD1,16,TRBV4-2,TRBJ1-1
TGTGCCAGCAGCCCCATGGACAGGGAAAAACTGTTTTTT,CASSPMDREKLFF,many,TRBD1,13,TRBV12-3/TRBV12-4,TRBJ1-4
TGTGCCAGCAGCTTAGTTTCTGGAGGAGGCAATGAGCAGTTCTTC,CASSLVSGGGNEQFF,many,-,15,TRBV7-6,TRBJ2-1
TGTGCCTGGGCTAGCGGGAACCACGAGCAGTACTTC,CAWASGNHEQYF,-,TRBD2,12,TRBV30,TRBJ2-7
TGTGCCAGCAGCGTAGCTACCCCAACCGGGACTAGCGGGAGGGCGAACACCGGGGAGCTGTTTTTT,CASSVATPTGTSGRANTGELFF,-,TRBD2,22,TRBV9,TRBJ2-2
TGTGCCAGCAGTTACTCTTGGACAGTACTCGATACGCAGTATTTT,CASSYSWTVLDTQYF,few,-,15,TRBV6-5,TRBJ2-3
TGTGCCACCAGTGATTTTCCCTGGAGCTCCTACAATGAGCAGTTCTTC,CATSDFPWSSYNEQFF,-,-,16,TRBV24-1,TRBJ2-1
TGTGCCAGCCGAGCAGGGAGCTCCTACAATGAGCAGTTCTTC,CASRAGSSYNEQFF,many,-,14,TRBV12-3/TRBV12-4,TRBJ2-1
TGTGCCAGCAGCTTAAGGGCGGGAGATACGCAGTATTTT,CASSLRAGDTQYF,many,-,13,TRBV11-2,TRBJ2-3
TGTGCCAGCAGTGAATGGCTAGCGGGAGGGCCAAAGAATACGCAGTATTTT,CASSEWLAGGPKNTQYF,-,TRBD2,17,TRBV6-1,TRBJ2-3
TGTGCCAGCAGCCCGGGACTAGCGGGAGTAGAGGACCCCATAAAGACCCAGTACTTC,CASSPGLAGVEDPIKTQYF,few,TRBD2,19,TRBV3-1,TRBJ2-5
TGTGCCAGCAGCCGCGGACTAGCGGGGACAGATACGCAGTATTTT,CASSRGLAGTDTQYF,many,TRBD2,15,TRBV9,TRBJ2-3
TGCGCCAGCAGCCAAGAGGAGTCAGGGGCTGGAAACACCATATATTTT,CASSQEESGAGNTIYF,few,-,16,TRBV4-1,TRBJ1-3
TGTGCCAGCAGTCCTGGAGCGGAGGGAGATACGCAGTATTTT,CASSPGAEGDTQYF,many,-,14,TRBV27,TRBJ2-3
TGCGCCAGCATTATCTCCTTGACAGGGGCAACTAATGAAAAACTGTTTTTT,CASIISLTGATNEKLFF,-,TRBD1,17,TRBV4-1,TRBJ1-4
TGTGCCAGCTCACCAGGACAGACCTCTGGAAACACCATATATTTT,CASSPGQTSGNTIYF,many,-,15,TRBV18,TRBJ1-3
TGTGCCACCAGCATTGGCTCGTACAATAAGCAGTTCTTC,CATSIGSYNKQFF,few,-,13,TRBV15,TRBJ2-1
TGTGCTAGCAGCTCCGCGGGCCCTTCTTCCGAGCAGTACTTC,CASSSAGPSSEQYF,many,-,14,TRBV7-7,TRBJ2-7
TGTGCCAGCAGCTCCCTCTGGCGGGATGGCGATGAGCAGTTCTTC,CASSSLWRDGDEQFF,many,-,15,TRBV5-6,TRBJ2-1
TGTGCCAGCAGCCAAGATTCGACAGGGGGGGAGGGCTACACCTTC,CASSQDSTGGEGYTF,few,TRBD1,15,TRBV14,TRBJ1-2